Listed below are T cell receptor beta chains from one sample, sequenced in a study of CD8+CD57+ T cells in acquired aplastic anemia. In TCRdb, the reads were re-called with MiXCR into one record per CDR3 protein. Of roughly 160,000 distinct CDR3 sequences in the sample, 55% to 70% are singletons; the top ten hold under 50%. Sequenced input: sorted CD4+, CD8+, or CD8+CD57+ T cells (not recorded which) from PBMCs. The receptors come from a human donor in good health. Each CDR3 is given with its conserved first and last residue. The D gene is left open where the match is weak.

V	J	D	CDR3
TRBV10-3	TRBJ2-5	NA	CAIRGQGDETQYF
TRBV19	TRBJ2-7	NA	CASKGVTSYEQYF
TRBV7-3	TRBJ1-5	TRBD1	CASSGGQGSYSNQPQHF
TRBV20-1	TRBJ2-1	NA	CSAAEIRLAREQFF
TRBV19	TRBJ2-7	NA	CASSIKGGGGEHYEQYF
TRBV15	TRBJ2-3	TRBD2	CATSRVGSGNRDTQYF
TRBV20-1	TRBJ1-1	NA	CSAPTGRVNTEAFF
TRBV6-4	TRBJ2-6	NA	CASSGGNVLTF
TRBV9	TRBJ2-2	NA	CARRYGRMNTEELFF
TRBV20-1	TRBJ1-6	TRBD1	CSARAGGNSPLHF
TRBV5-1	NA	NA	CASSLTAQETQYF
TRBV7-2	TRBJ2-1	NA	CASSLVTQGGNEQFF
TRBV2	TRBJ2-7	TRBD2	CASSAEREVSYEQYF
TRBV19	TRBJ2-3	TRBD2	CASSRLAGGPQDTQYF
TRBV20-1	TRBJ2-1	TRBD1	CSAAGTGGRSYNEQFF
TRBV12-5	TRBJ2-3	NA	CASVDGGTDTQYF
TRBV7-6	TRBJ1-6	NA	CASSLDPVSNNSPLHF
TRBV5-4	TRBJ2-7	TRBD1	CASSPQGRSGYEQYF
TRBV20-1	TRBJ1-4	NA	CSARDLGSNERLFF
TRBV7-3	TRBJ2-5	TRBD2	CASSWPGLAGGQETQYF
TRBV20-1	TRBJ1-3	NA	CSADTLGTIYF
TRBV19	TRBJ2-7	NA	CASSASSSTSYEQYF
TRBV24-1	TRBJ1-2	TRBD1	CATSAGTVYGYTF
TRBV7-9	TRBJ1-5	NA	CASSLGYQPQHF
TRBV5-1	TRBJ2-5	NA	CASSLEARGGETQYF
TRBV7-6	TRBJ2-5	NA	CASSIQDGYQETQYF
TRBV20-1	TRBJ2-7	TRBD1	CSARNRGHHEQYF
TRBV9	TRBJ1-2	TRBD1	CASSVGQGGAYGYTF
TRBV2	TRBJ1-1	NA	CASSSFHGGYTEAFF
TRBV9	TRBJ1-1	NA	CASSGTTNTEAFF
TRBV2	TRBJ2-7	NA	CASGTRYYEQYF
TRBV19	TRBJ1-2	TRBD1	CASSWTGWDGYTF
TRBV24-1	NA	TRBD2	CASSQGGGGPGETQYF
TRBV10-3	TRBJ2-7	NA	CAISDSKAYEQYF
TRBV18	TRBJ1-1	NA	CASSPRRPIGTEAFF
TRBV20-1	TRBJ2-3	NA	CSASSPAWGGDTQYF
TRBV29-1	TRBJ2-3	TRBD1	CSVDDREDTQYF
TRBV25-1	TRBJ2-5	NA	CASRSFLGVEETQYF
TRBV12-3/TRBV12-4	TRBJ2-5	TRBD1	CARVIPGQGQETQYF
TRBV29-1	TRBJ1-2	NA	CSVLTGLGGYTF
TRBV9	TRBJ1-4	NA	CSSSLAKGTELFF
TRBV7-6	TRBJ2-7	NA	CASGFSAESTYEQYF
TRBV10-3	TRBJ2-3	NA	CAITTGDTQYF
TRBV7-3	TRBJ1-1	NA	CASSLTKNTEALF
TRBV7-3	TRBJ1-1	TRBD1	CASSETGGSAFF
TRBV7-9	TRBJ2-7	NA	CASSPTVTYEQYF
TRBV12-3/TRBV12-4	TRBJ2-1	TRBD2	CASSPGREEQFF
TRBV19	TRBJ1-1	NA	CASSTHWGGEAFF
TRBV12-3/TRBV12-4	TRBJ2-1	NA	CASSLFQGSSYNEQFF
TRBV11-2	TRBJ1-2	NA	CASSLDTDSYYGYTF